The clone carrying this TCR beta chain was observed many times. Its antigen is currently unknown. This sample is part of a study of T cell repertoires in cytomegalovirus infection. As for the study in general: Carrying CMV and the relevant HLA type showed in public TCR beta signatures.

CDR1 and CDR2 (germline): MNHEY, SMNVEV (reference sequence). After removal of 5 bases from V and 1 base from J, the junction contained 10 bases not matched to a gene. The length of the CDR3 is 17 residues. TCRdb reprocessed the reads with MiXCR, giving one entry per CDR3 protein. The sample lists approximately 110,000 distinct CDR3 sequences, roughly two fifths occurring once. Specimen: CD8+ T cells from cultured PBMCs, collected from culture after CMV antigen stimulation. This chain uses TRBV27 with TRBJ2-2, with 7 nucleotides matching TRBD2. The clonotype originates from a human donor in good health (CMV status not recorded). Some clones in this sample may be carry-over from other donors' samples. In DNA form, the CDR3 reads TGTGCCAGCAGTCCCATTACCGGGGGGAGGAACACCGGGGAGCTGTTTTTT. Translated: CASSPITGGRNTGELFF.